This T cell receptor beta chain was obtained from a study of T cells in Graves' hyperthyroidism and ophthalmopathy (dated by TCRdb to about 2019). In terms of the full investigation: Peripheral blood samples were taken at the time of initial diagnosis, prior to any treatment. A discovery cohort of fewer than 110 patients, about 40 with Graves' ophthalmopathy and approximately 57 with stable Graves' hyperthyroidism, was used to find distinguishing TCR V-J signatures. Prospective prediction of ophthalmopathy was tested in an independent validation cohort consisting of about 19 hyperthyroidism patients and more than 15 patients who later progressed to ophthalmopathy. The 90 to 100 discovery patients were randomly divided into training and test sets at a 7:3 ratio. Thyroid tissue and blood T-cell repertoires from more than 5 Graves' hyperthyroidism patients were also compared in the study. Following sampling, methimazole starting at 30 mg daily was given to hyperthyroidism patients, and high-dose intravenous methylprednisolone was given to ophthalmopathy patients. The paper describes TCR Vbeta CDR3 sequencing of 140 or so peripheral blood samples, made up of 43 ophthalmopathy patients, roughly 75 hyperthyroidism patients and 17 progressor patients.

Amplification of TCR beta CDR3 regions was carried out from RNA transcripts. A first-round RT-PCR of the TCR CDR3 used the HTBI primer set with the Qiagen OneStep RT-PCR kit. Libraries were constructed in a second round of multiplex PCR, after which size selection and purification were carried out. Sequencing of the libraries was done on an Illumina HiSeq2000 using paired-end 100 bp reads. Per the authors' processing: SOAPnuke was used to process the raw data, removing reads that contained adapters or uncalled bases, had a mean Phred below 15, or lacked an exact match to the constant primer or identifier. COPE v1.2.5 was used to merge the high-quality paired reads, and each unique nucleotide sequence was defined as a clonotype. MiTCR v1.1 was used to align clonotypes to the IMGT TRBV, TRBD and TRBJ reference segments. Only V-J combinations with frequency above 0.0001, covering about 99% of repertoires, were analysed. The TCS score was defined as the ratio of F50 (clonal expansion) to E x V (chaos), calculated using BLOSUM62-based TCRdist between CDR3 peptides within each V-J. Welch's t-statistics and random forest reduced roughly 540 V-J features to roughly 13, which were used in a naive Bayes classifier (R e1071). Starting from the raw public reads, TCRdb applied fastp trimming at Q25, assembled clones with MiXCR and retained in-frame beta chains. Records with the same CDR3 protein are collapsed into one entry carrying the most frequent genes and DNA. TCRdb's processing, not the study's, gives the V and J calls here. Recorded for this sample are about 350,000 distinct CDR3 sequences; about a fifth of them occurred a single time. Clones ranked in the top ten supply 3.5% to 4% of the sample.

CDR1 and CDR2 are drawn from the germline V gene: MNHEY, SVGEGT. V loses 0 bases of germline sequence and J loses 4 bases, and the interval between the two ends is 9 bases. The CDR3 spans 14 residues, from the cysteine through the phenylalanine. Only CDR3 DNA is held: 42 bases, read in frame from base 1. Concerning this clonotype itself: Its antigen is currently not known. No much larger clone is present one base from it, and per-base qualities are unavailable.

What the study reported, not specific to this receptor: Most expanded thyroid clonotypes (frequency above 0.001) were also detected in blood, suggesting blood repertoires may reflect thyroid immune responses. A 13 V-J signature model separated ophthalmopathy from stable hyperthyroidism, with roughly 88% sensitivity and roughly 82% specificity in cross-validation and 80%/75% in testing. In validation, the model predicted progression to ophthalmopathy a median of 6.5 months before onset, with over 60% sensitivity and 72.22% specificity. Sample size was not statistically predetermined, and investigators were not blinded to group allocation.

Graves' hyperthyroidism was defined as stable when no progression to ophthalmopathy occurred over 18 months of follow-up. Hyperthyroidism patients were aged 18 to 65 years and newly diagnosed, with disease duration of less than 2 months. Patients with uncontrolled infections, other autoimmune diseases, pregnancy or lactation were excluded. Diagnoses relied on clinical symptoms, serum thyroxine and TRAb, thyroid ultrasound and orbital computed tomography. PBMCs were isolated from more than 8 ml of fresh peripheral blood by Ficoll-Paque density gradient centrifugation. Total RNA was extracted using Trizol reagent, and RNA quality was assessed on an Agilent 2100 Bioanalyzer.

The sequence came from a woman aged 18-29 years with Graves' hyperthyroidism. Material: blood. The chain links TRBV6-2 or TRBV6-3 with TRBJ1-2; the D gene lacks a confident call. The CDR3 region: CASSYSGRSYGYTF. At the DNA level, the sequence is TGTGCCAGCAGTTACTCGGGCAGAAGCTATGGCTACACCTTC.